This TCR beta chain was captured by sequencing in a study of blood T cells in healthy people across ages. Isolation of PBMCs gave at least 6 million cells per sample. Together with a sample-barcoded 5' primer, a J-beta primer mix was included in a second PCR lasting roughly 6 to 12 cycles. TCRdb independently ran MiXCR on the 5' RACE reads; one entry per CDR3 protein. This table has fewer than 2,000,000 distinct CDR3 sequences, 30% to 40% appearing once. The V gene's germline CDR1 is MNHEY and CDR2 SMNVEV (reference sequence). Trimming pared 4 bases from V and 6 bases from J, leaving 18 bases between. CDR3 length: 16 amino acids.

The gene calls are TRBV27 and TRBJ2-2; possibly TRBD1 for D (6 bases). Sequenced input: blood. The TCR was taken from a woman younger than 45 in good health. The CDR3 DNA follows: TGTGCCAGCAGTTCGACTTGGACGAAGGGGGCCGGGGAGCTGTTTTTT. Residues: CASSSTWTKGAGELFF.